The clone carrying this T cell receptor (beta chain) occurred a few times. The antigen remains undetermined. The entry originates in a study of identical twins. This CDR3 has 16 residues. With 5 bases clipped from V and 1 base from J, the junction kept 8 bases outside the gene matches. Healthy Caucasian individuals made up all the donors. General study points: Out-of-frame beta sequences exhibited a weaker degree of excess twin sharing.

A universal primer site was added by template switching, and unique molecular identifiers were carried by the cDNA. MiXCR, run by TCRdb on the 5' RACE reads, gives a single entry per CDR3 protein. The repertoire has about 390,000 distinct CDR3 sequences, roughly 9% of them found once; the top ten carry 8% to 10%. The specimen was naive T cells sorted from blood. The V gene is TRBV12-3 or TRBV12-4, the J gene TRBJ2-5, with TRBD1 matching over 9 bases. The source is a woman in her 50s in good health. CDR3 protein: CASSPGTGLAQETQYF. The CDR3 DNA reads as TGTGCCAGCAGTCCCGGGACAGGGCTCGCCCAAGAGACCCAGTACTTC.